This T cell receptor beta chain derives from a study of cytomegalovirus exposure and HLA in healthy donors (TCRdb year 2017). With regard to the full study: An earlier analysis of some 600 of the donors reported roughly 300 Gb of sequence data and 100 million to 120 million unique TCR beta sequences obtained from some 170 million T cells. Approximately 300 gigabases of sequencing data and tens of millions of unique TCR sequences made up an early release that covered approximately 650 HLA-typed donors. The genetic ancestry cluster associated with self-reported Caucasian donors included 81% of the 300 to 400 genotyped donors. The study aimed to test whether signatures of past pathogen exposure could be identified by cataloging public T cell receptors. The T cell repertoires of 666 subjects were profiled by immunosequencing and related to cytomegalovirus serostatus. In addition to the first cohort of approximately 650 subjects, a separate validation cohort of approximately 130 different subjects was used. To predict cytomegalovirus infection status, the study brought together high-throughput TCR immunosequencing, statistical association of individual TCRs with disease status, and machine learning. A later analysis re-analyzed previously published TCR beta repertoires from hundreds of donors and added high-resolution HLA genotyping to study TCR occurrence patterns. In the later analysis, no new phenotypic data were used to find candidate immune exposures; instead, reliance was placed on TCR beta sequences and their occurrence across donors. An earlier analysis of around 580 of the donors used high-throughput TCR beta sequencing to judge whether each TCR beta V gene segment behaved as functional or pseudogenic. Donor age, sex, ethnicity and CMV serostatus were compiled together with the repertoire data. In a later genetic analysis, genome-wide SNP genotypes for about 65% of the 666 donors were used, and that subset was treated as a discovery cohort. Every repertoire in the discovery cohort had been generated on one and the same sequencing platform. Both class I and class II loci were covered by HLA typing, at four-digit resolution. The number of donors typed differed by locus, with about 629-630 for A, B, C, DRB1 and DQB1, roughly 550 for DQA1, 600 to 610 for DPA1, and 450 to 480 for DPB1. A few DR-DQ haplotypes were treated as single units for association and clustering because of strong linkage in the cohort. Among 398 genotyped donors of the cohort, an average of approximately 250,000 unique TCR beta nucleotide sequences were sequenced per donor, around 20% of them non-productive. General conclusions and limits of the study: In vitro tests confirmed that a few of the cytomegalovirus-associated TCR beta chains recognize cytomegalovirus antigens. The classifier was reported to diagnose cytomegalovirus status with high specificity and sensitivity in both the original and validation cohorts. The presence/absence analyses assumed that sequencing depth was roughly uniform across donors, and that assumption may not be true. A cluster of highly shared sequence variants was judged likely to be a technical artifact of the sequencing pipeline. The cohort was sequenced for TCR beta chains only, and without alpha or paired-chain data the features that could be detected were limited. A later genetic analysis reported fewer N-insertions in productive TCRs among donors in an Asian-associated ancestry cluster than the roughly 700-donor mean. V-gene and J-gene trimming of TCR beta chains was associated with a missense DCLRE1C variant in a later genetic analysis, and the association was replicated in an independent cohort. According to the authors, the approach could potentially be generalized to other disease states and immunological phenotypes. Some IMGT-functional V segments, including TRBV6-2 and TRBV6-3, could not be told apart with the 87-base-pair reads, so those segments were excluded. According to a later analysis, TCR association rates differed among HLA loci, with DRB1 alleles showing the most associated TCRs and HLA-C alleles showing the fewest. Specific HLA alleles were associated with 18,000 or so TCR beta sequences at a false discovery rate of 0.05 in a later analysis. A later analysis found that most CMV-associated TCR beta chains appeared HLA-restricted, with HLA associations seemingly driven largely by CMV exposure. Assigning TCR associations to individual alleles was difficult when HLA alleles, especially DR and DQ, strongly co-occurred. A further reported finding was that TCR beta sequences accurately predicted the HLA-A and HLA-B alleles for most subjects in the first cohort. Because HLA typing was missing for some donors at each locus, association tests included only the typed subset. While some public TCRs were present in many individuals, most TCR sequences turned up only very rarely across donors. The study listed approximately 160 TCR beta chains as associated with cytomegalovirus. Broadly in line with IMGT annotations, most TCR beta V segments showed up in productive rearrangements about 87% or about 30% of the time in an earlier analysis of approximately 640 of the donors. Because counts were too low, seventeen rarely observed V segments, including chromosome 9 orphons, were left out of the earlier analysis of 587 of the donors. Compared with equally common non-associated chains, HLA-associated TCR beta chains in a later analysis were more clonally expanded and had lower generation probabilities. For the cohort, immune exposure information was limited to CMV serostatus. According to a later analysis, parvovirus B19, influenza, CMV and Epstein-Barr virus appeared linked to several top co-occurrence clusters. Correlated functional status among segregating V segments might be attributable to linkage disequilibrium, but an unknown experimental factor could not be ruled out.

CDR1 MNHEY and CDR2 SVGAGI are derived from the germline V gene. At the junction V is shortened by 7 bases and J by 0 bases, with 12 bases in between. Spanning cysteine to phenylalanine, the CDR3 consists of 14 amino acids. Only the CDR3 DNA stays, 42 bases, in frame from base 1. This clone was seen more than once but under ten times. The antigen it recognizes is unknown. It has no much larger one-base neighbor in the sample; base qualities were not kept. The protocol used for the library was the immunoSEQ multiplex PCR assay. For the multiplex PCR, a mixture combining 60 forward primers for TCR Vbeta segments and 13 reverse primers for TCR Jbeta segments was used. Amplification of the CDR3 region of rearranged TCR beta genes was performed with a multiplex PCR assay on genomic DNA. The amplified TCR beta libraries were sequenced on the Illumina HiSeq System as 87-base-pair reads. Turning to the authors' computational methods: A later analysis counted about 82 million unique TCR beta chains across the roughly 700 repertoires, and roughly 9.9 million of these chains were shared by at least two donors. Raw reads were error-corrected and collapsed into unique sequences by a nearest-neighbor algorithm in which closely related sequences were merged to remove PCR and sequencing errors. CDR3 sequences were aligned to IMGT reference sequences to assign V, D and J gene segments. Each retained sequence needed at least a six-nucleotide match to both a V gene segment and a J gene segment. Rearrangements were classified as productive when the CDR3 lacked stop codons and remained in frame with V and J, and all other rearrangements were classified as non-productive. Following IMGT convention, CDR3 was defined as the stretch from the second conserved V-encoded cysteine to the conserved J-encoded phenylalanine. Sequences without an unambiguous match to a single V gene segment were excluded from the earlier analysis of over 500 of the donors. In an earlier analysis of some 590 of the donors, V segments were called functional above 56.7% productive rearrangements and were called segregating when the between-donor standard deviation exceeded 5%. A statistical classification framework was built for diagnosing cytomegalovirus status from the catalog of TCR beta chain sequences. In a later analysis, TCR nucleotide sequences were compared against IMGT/GENE-DB human TR gene sequences so that V and J genes could be assigned. The TCRdist pipeline was used in a later analysis to assign CDR3 sequences and most-parsimonious VDJ recombination scenarios. In a later analysis, each TCR beta chain was defined by its CDR3 amino acid sequence together with its V-gene family, and reads lacking a unique V-gene family were excluded. In a later analysis, some 600 highly shared, low-generation-probability nucleotide sequences were removed to address suspected cross-contamination and a sequencing artifact. In a later analysis, a clonal expansion index was calculated for each public chain from normalized within-repertoire ranks of inferred template counts. In a later analysis, generation probabilities were computed with a VDJ recombination model fitted to out-of-frame rearrangements, and the resulting probabilities were checked against IGoR. In a later analysis, hypergeometric tests were used to score TCR-TCR, TCR-HLA and TCR-CMV co-occurrence, with a repertoire-size bias correction applied to TCR pairs. A later analysis estimated false discovery rates by permuting HLA or CMV assignments 20 times. In a later analysis, co-occurring TCRs were grouped with DBSCAN, and TCRdist sequence similarity was added when clustering was performed within HLA-allele-positive subsets. Co-occurrence clustering excluded repertoires with fewer than 30,000 or more than 120,000 public chains, plus five with anomalous nucleotide sharing. As stored in TCRdb, this immuneACCESS dataset retains in-frame rearrangements with V and J assigned. A fraction of the clones does not appear; measured against another copy, unresolved V genes explain less than half of the discrepancy, and the remainder lacks a known reason. Clone size and the V and J calls come from that table; the DNA yielded D and trimming. The sample contains 150,000 to 200,000 clones, about 80% of them found a single time. The top ten clones comprise about 2.4% of the sample.

The cohort consisted of some 730 healthy bone marrow donors. Cohort members were all nominally healthy when sampled, although unrecorded immune exposures were likely present. The donor was CMV seronegative and was included in the group of 352 seronegative cohort members. A peripheral blood sample was collected from each donor, and TCR beta sequencing was performed on peripheral blood mononuclear cells. The Qiagen DNeasy Blood Extraction Kit was used to extract genomic DNA from the blood cell samples. The chain uses TRBV6-5 and TRBJ1-2; D gene: possibly TRBD1, on 5 matching bases. Input material: PBMCs. This clonotype originated in a man aged 55-75 years in good health and CMV-seronegative. The CDR3 here reads CASKNGGPNYGYTF. The DNA sequence reads TGTGCCAGCAAAAACGGGGGACCTAACTATGGCTACACCTTC.